Detailed here is one T cell receptor beta chain. Sequencing was performed with immunoSEQ multiplex PCR; in TCRdb, only in-frame clones are kept and a portion is missing. Here the sample spans 250,000 to 300,000 clones, over 70% being singletons. This entry comes from a study of blood T cell repertoires in COVID-19. Trimming shortened V by 3 bases and J by 3 bases, and 14 bases separated the two germline ends. The CDR3 totals 16 residues. Germline values: CDR1 MNHEY, CDR2 SMNVEV (reference sequence). This chain joins TRBV27 and TRBJ2-2; maybe TRBD2 (7 bases). The sequencing input was peripheral blood. The receptor comes from a woman between 40 and 50 years old who had recovered from COVID-19. The CDR3 loop reads CASSFREGGDTGELFF. The CDR3 region has the DNA TGTGCCAGCAGTTTCCGTGAGGGGGGGGACACCGGGGAGCTGTTTTTT.